This T cell receptor beta chain was recorded in a study of monozygotic twins with inflammatory bowel disease (dated 2019 in TCRdb). For the wider study: A total of approximately 28 monozygotic twin pairs were included in the full study, comprising nine German pairs (four IBD-concordant, five IBD-discordant) and 19 IBD-discordant Danish pairs. Each individual had, on average, about 151 000 unique TCRalpha sequences and 181 000 unique TCRbeta sequences available for analysis. Disease-associated traits were sought mainly through comparisons between IBD patients and their genetically identical healthy co-twins within discordant pairs.

From each donor, a roughly 2.5 ml peripheral blood sample was collected into PAXgene tubes and kept at -80 degrees C. Without T cell sorting, total RNA was isolated from whole blood using the PAXgene blood miRNA kit on an automated QIAcube. Deep TCRalpha and TCRbeta repertoire profiling with unique molecular barcoding was performed on peripheral blood of monozygotic twin pairs concordant or discordant for inflammatory bowel disease. Smoking habits were recorded for all twin pairs, and individuals were classified as current, former or never smokers. Points the paper makes about the study in general: Because patients received different immunosuppressive treatments, the repertoires may have picked up extra background noise and variability between individuals. Repertoire similarity did not differ between concordant and discordant twins, which could be due to limited statistical power. IBD patients had lower TCRbeta repertoire diversity, measured by the inverse Simpson index, than their healthy co-twins. The analysis was unable to tell different T cell subtypes apart. Compared with healthy twins, IBD patients had fewer clonotypes in common with other individuals, a difference most pronounced in patients showing signs of disease activity. The results gave no support for a single strong signal or clonotype linked to IBD.

In regard to this clonotype: Its target antigen remains unknown.

The germline V gene provides CDR1 LGHNA and CDR2 YSLEER. Including the terminal cysteine and phenylalanine, the CDR3 comprises 16 residues. No nucleotide data were recorded. The receptor library was made with 5' RACE. The input for every TCR library was around 4,000 ng of total RNA. For each sample, cDNA synthesis with SMARTScribe reverse transcriptase was split into eight separate reactions. Unique molecular identifiers containing a 6-nucleotide sample barcode were introduced through template switching during cDNA synthesis. Amplification of TCRalpha and TCRbeta cDNA involved two nested PCRs of about 15 and 9 cycles, and each PCR was followed by bead purification. Before amplification, cDNA was treated with uracil DNA-glycosylase and purified using the QIAquick PCR purification kit. In the second PCR, Illumina TruSeq-compatible adapters and sample-specific barcodes were added. TapeStation and Qubit were used to check library quality and concentration, and 4 to 6 ng of each library went into the pool. The pooled libraries were sequenced with 2 x 100 bp reads and custom sequencing primers on an Illumina HiSeq2500 single-index Rapid Run. On the authors' methods: MiGEC version 1.2.6 was used for UMI-based consensus assembly to correct PCR and sequencing errors. MiXCR version 2.1.1 was used to carry out V(D)J alignment, clonotype assembly and CDR3 extraction. To normalise gene usage, clonotype sharing and MAIT/NKT TCR abundance, the analysis used the top 1000, 10 000 and 20 000 clonotypes per sample. After downsampling to 27 000 UMIs, diversity was calculated as the inverse Simpson index using the vegan R package. Paired Mann-Whitney U tests were applied to discordant twin pairs, with Benjamini-Hochberg correction for multiple testing. After the reads were reprocessed by TCRdb, one entry was made per CDR3 protein sequence, with no DNA. TCRdb's processing, not the study's, gives the V and J calls here. This sample's table has entries for about 300,000 distinct CDR3 sequences. About 5% of the sample goes to the ten largest clones.

Sequencing was performed on blood. This receptor was obtained from a human donor with ulcerative colitis or Crohn's disease, or a healthy co-twin of an affected twin (not recorded which). The sequence joins TRBV4-3 to TRBJ1-3. CDR3 sequence: CASSQDHNLSGNTIYF.